These 9 T cell receptor beta chains were sequenced from one sample in a study of cytomegalovirus exposure and HLA in healthy donors. The PCR had 60 Vbeta and 13 Jbeta primers. Measured with immunoSEQ multiplex PCR; TCRdb has only the in-frame clones, and not every one. The table lists over 100,000 clones, 82% of them singletons. The source material was PBMCs. All receptors come from a man younger than 45 in good health and CMV-seropositive.

This chain links TRBV19 with TRBJ2-1; tentatively, D is TRBD1 (5 bases). Trimming pared 1 base from V and 5 bases from J, leaving 12 bases between. Germline CDR1 and CDR2: LNHDA and SQIVND (reference sequence). The CDR3 has 15 residues. The CDR3 nucleotides are TGTGCCAGTAGTATAGTCCCCGTGGGGCACAATGAGCAGTTCTTC. The encoded protein is CASSIVPVGHNEQFF. The full variable domain, rest sourced from reference TRBV19 and TRBJ2-1, is DGGITQSPKYLFRKEGQNVTLSCEQNLNHDAMYWYRQDPGQGLRLIYYSQIVNDFQKGDIAEGYSVSREKKESFPLTVTSAQKNPTAFYLCASSIVPVGHNEQFFGPGTRLTVL.

CDR3 sequence (DNA): TGCGCCAGCAGCTTGGTAGCGGTGCGGGCCGGGGAGCTGTTTTTT. This encodes CASSLVAVRAGELFF. The chain uses TRBV5-1 and TRBJ2-2, with TRBD2 as a possible D gene (6 bases). V lost 0 bases, J lost 6 bases, and 12 bases lay in between. The CDR3 loop spans 15 amino acids. Germline CDR1 and CDR2: SGHRS and YFSETQ.

This clone was seen just once. The J gene is TRBJ1-5, the V gene TRBV6-6; D uncertain. The CDR3 contains 13 residues. Trimming stripped 6 bases from V and 3 bases from J, with 9 bases between. Germline V gives CDR1 MNHNY, CDR2 SVGAGI (reference sequence). CDR3 region: CASSEEINQPQHF. The CDR3 DNA follows: TGTGCCAGCAGCGAAGAGATCAATCAGCCCCAGCATTTT.

The chain couples TRBV5-1 to TRBJ2-7; 7 bases are shared with TRBD1. The CDR3 is 15 amino acids. Losses at the gene ends were 4 bases for V and 1 base for J; bases not matched to a gene: 8. CDR1 SGHRS and CDR2 YFSETQ come from the germline V gene. The CDR3 loop reads CASSESGGRSYEQYF. The CDR3 DNA follows: TGCGCCAGCAGCGAATCAGGGGGACGGTCCTACGAGCAGTACTTC. The full variable domain, with the rest looked up from reference TRBV5-1 and TRBJ2-7, is KAGVTQTPRYLIKTRGQQVTLSCSPISGHRSVSWYQQTPGQGLQFLFEYFSETQRNKGNFPGRFSGRQFSNSRSEMNVSTLELGDSALYLCASSESGGRSYEQYFGPGTRLTVT.

The DNA of the CDR3 is TGTGCCAGCAGTGACCGACAGGGGAGCTACAATGAGCAGTTCTTC. It specifies CASSDRQGSYNEQFF. The chain combines TRBV2 with TRBJ2-1; TRBD1 aligns across 8 bases. Germline V gene lookup returns CDR1 SNHLY and CDR2 FYNNEI. The CDR3 has 15 amino acids. V shed 3 bases and J 3 bases; nucleotides not matched to a gene: 4.

CDR3 in amino acids: CASSLVDSIASGNTIYF. CDR3 in DNA: TGTGCCAGCAGCTTGGTCGACAGCATAGCCTCTGGAAACACCATATATTTT. The chain recombines TRBV5-5 with TRBJ1-3; TRBD1 might be the D (5 bases). The length of the CDR3 is 17 residues. Germline CDR1 SGHKS, CDR2 YYEKEE (reference sequence). Trimming removed 0 bases from V and 0 bases from J, with 13 bases in between.

V and J are TRBV28 and TRBJ2-1; tentative D call: TRBD1 (5 bases). Deletions cut 5 bases from V and 8 bases from J, with 19 bases between. Germline V gene lookup returns CDR1 MDHEN and CDR2 SYDVKM. There are 15 residues in the CDR3. The CDR3 spells CASSGQGFLRHEQFF. CDR3 coding DNA: TGTGCCAGCAGTGGCCAGGGCTTCCTCCGCCATGAGCAGTTCTTC. The entire variable domain, with the rest obtained from reference TRBV28 and TRBJ2-1, is as follows: DVKVTQSSRYLVKRTGEKVFLECVQDMDHENMFWYRQDPGLGLRLIYFSYDVKMKEKGDIPEGYSVSREKKERFSLILESASTNQTSMYLCASSGQGFLRHEQFFGPGTRLTVL.

The genes are TRBV4-1 and TRBJ2-7; possibly TRBD1 for D (6 bases). This CDR3 is 15 amino acids long. The V gene lost 4 bases and the J gene lost 0 bases, with 13 bases spanning the gap. Germline lookup yields CDR1 MGHRA and CDR2 YSYEKL. DNA of the CDR3: TGCGCCAGCAGCCCAGGGGCTGCCCGCTCCTACGAGCAGTACTTC. As protein: CASSPGAARSYEQYF.

The chain recombines TRBV6-1 with TRBJ2-7; D might be TRBD1 (5 bases). Germline loops: CDR1 MNHNS, CDR2 SASEGT. The CDR3 loop spans 12 amino acids. The germline V and J ends were trimmed by 8 bases and 6 bases, with 14 bases remaining between them. The CDR3 bases are TGTGCCAGCCAGGGCTCGCTTGGCGAGCAGTACGTC. Protein product: CASQGSLGEQYV.